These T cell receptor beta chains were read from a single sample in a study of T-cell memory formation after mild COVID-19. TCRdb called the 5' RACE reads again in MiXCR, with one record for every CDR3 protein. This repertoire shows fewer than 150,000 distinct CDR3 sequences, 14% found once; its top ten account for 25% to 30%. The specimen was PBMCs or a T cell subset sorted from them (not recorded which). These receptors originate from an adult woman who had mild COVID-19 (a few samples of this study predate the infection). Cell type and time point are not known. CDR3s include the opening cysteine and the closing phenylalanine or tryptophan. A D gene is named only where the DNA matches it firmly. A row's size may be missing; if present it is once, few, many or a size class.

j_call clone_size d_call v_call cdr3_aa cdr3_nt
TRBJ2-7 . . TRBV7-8 CASSPTGEDYEQYF TGTGCCAGCAGCCCAACGGGGGAAGACTACGAGCAGTACTTC
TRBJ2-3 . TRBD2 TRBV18 CASSPPLPTSGGAKHGVTDTQYF TGTGCCAGCTCACCACCTCTCCCGACTAGCGGGGGGGCAAAGCATGGAGTTACAGATACGCAGTATTTT
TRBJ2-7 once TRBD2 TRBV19 CASSLSRAGEQYF TGTGCCAGTAGTCTAAGTCGAGCGGGGGAGCAGTACTTC
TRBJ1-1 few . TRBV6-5 CASSPRQENEAFF TGTGCCAGCAGTCCCAGACAGGAGAATGAAGCTTTCTTT
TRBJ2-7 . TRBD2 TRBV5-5 CASSWVAGISYEQYF TGTGCCAGCAGCTGGGTAGCGGGAATCTCCTACGAGCAGTACTTC
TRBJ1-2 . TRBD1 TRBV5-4 CASSFTGARYGYTF TGTGCCAGCAGCTTTACAGGGGCGAGGTATGGCTACACCTTC
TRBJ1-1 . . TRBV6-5 CASSYSSRNTEAFF TGTGCCAGCAGTTACTCTAGCAGGAACACTGAAGCTTTCTTT
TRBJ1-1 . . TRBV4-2 CASSQDYGGEAFF TGTGCCAGCAGCCAGGATTATGGTGGTGAAGCTTTCTTT
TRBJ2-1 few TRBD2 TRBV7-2 CASRPGTRPFNEQFF TGTGCCAGCAGACCCGGGACTAGACCTTTCAATGAGCAGTTCTTC
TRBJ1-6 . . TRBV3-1 CASSQARNYNSPLHF TGTGCCAGCAGCCAAGCCCGGAATTATAATTCACCCCTCCACTTT
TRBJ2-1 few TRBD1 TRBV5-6 CASSLGRGRSYNEQFF TGTGCCAGCAGCTTGGGCAGGGGGCGATCCTACAATGAGCAGTTCTTC
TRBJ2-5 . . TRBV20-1 CSASVRGWKTQYF TGCAGTGCTAGCGTACGGGGTTGGAAGACCCAGTACTTC
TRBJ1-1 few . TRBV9 CASKAGVTNTEAFF TGTGCCAGCAAGGCTGGGGTAACTAACACTGAAGCTTTCTTT
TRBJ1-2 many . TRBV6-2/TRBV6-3 CASSYRGEIYGYTF TGTGCCAGCAGTTACAGAGGGGAGATCTATGGCTACACCTTC
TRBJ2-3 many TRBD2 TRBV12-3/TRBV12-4 CASSSGLVITDTQYF TGTGCCAGCAGCAGCGGACTAGTGATCACAGATACGCAGTATTTT
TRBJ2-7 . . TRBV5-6 CASTSGGNEQYF TGTGCCAGCACCTCTGGGGGAAACGAGCAGTACTTC
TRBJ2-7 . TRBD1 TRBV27 CASSLGQGRSYEQYF TGTGCCAGCAGTTTAGGACAGGGGCGCTCCTACGAGCAGTACTTC
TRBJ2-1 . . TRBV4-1 CASSHAPGPPEDEQFF TGCGCCAGCAGCCATGCACCGGGACCCCCTGAGGATGAGCAGTTCTTC
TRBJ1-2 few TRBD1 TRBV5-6 CASSLEDRSYGYTF TGTGCCAGCAGCTTGGAGGACAGGAGCTATGGCTACACCTTC
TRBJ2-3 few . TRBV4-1 CASSQEGADTQYF TGCGCCAGCAGCCAGGAAGGGGCAGATACGCAGTATTTT
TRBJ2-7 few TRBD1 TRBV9 CASSGRQGTYEQYF TGTGCCAGCAGCGGTCGACAGGGAACCTACGAGCAGTACTTC
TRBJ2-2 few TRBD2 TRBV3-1 CASSQMGLDYTGELFF TGTGCCAGCAGCCAGATGGGACTAGATTACACCGGGGAGCTGTTTTTT
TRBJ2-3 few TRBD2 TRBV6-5 CASSQYFGGGSTDTQYF TGTGCCAGCAGTCAGTATTTCGGGGGGGGGAGCACAGATACGCAGTATTTT
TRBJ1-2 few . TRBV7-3 CASSLYPLQGGDNYGYTF TGTGCCAGCAGCTTATACCCTCTCCAGGGAGGGGATAACTATGGCTACACCTTC
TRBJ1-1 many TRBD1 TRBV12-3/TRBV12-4 CASSFGGTALSEAFF TGTGCCAGCAGTTTTGGTGGGACAGCTCTATCTGAAGCTTTCTTT
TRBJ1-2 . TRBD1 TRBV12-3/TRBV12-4 CASSLLLGQGTYGYTF TGTGCCAGCAGTTTACTACTAGGACAGGGTACCTATGGCTACACCTTC
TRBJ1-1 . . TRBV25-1 CASSVQGRGTEAFF TGTGCCAGCAGTGTACAGGGCAGGGGCACTGAAGCTTTCTTT
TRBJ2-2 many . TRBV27 CASSPGPYTGELFF TGTGCCAGCAGTCCCGGACCATACACCGGGGAGCTGTTTTTT
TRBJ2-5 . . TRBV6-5 CASSYSSSIGGTQYF TGTGCCAGCAGTTACTCGAGTTCGATCGGGGGGACCCAGTACTTC
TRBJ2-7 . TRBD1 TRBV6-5 CASSYSDRGLEQYF TGTGCCAGCAGTTACTCGGACAGGGGGCTCGAGCAGTACTTC
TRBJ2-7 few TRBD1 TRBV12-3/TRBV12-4 CASSELGTGFGEQYF TGTGCCAGCAGTGAACTCGGGACAGGGTTCGGAGAGCAGTACTTC
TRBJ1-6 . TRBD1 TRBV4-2 CASSQDQGGVSPLHF TGTGCCAGCAGCCAAGATCAAGGGGGCGTCTCACCCCTCCACTTT
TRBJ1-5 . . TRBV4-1 CASSQDPYQPQHF TGCGCCAGCAGCCAAGATCCCTATCAGCCCCAGCATTTT
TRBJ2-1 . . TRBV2 CAIDLGVVGHPYNEQFF TGTGCCATCGACCTGGGAGTAGTTGGCCATCCATACAATGAGCAGTTCTTC
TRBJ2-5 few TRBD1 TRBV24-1 CATSDLRTGLKEETQYF TGTGCCACCAGTGATTTGCGGACAGGCCTTAAGGAAGAGACCCAGTACTTC
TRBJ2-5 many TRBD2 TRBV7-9 CASSFGGQETQYF TGTGCCAGCAGCTTCGGGGGGCAAGAGACCCAGTACTTC
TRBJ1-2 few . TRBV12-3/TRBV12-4 CASSFPGVKYGYTF TGTGCCAGCAGTTTCCCAGGGGTGAAATATGGCTACACCTTC